This entry concerns a single T cell receptor beta chain. Antigen unknown. This record belongs to a study of shared clonotypes between healthy human individuals. Findings and caveats of the study: Estimated richness was generally greater in naive than memory subsets. Between several donors, naive CD4 clonotypes were shared at a level of about 5%.

Clones were read by immunoSEQ multiplex PCR, and TCRdb kept only the in-frame ones, dropping some. The sample gives about 2.3 million clones, over 90% of which show up once; 0.39% is in the top ten. Trimming pared 0 bases from V and 5 bases from J, leaving 12 bases between. The CDR3 contains 14 residues. Germline CDR1 SGHRS, CDR2 YFSETQ. Investigators divided CD4+ cells into CD45RA+ naive and CD45RA-negative memory subsets. The sequenced sample was naive CD4+ T cells from PBMCs. As for subset: CD45RA+ positively selected. The V call is TRBV5-1, the J call TRBJ2-7; perhaps TRBD2 as D (5 bases). The receptor's source is a man between 18 and 35 years old in good health. Some clones in this sample may be carry-over from other donors' samples. DNA of the CDR3: TGCGCCAGCAGCTTGGCTCTAGCTGCGAACGAGCAGTACTTC. This encodes CASSLALAANEQYF.